The next 30 T cell receptor beta chains were all read from a single sample in a study of human T cells and chemical hapten exposure. TCRdb re-analysed the RACE reads in MiXCR, keeping a single row per CDR3 protein. Among more than 250,000 distinct CDR3 sequences, about 8.1% were seen once, and the ten largest hold approximately 2.2%. As for time point: pre-sensitization, week 0. The treatment was: therapeutic diphenylcyclopropenone sensitization with weekly scalp DPC. Sequences were derived from whole blood, sampled in connection with sensitization to the hapten diphenylcyclopropenone (DPC). These receptors all stem from a middle-aged woman with alopecia areata. Some clones in this sample may be carry-over from other donors' samples.

The chain is built from TRBV4-3 and TRBJ2-3; TRBD2 might be the D (5 bases). The CDR3 length is 15 residues. The ends were cut back, 2 bases at V and 1 base at J, with 10 bases in the middle. Germline CDR1 LGHNA, CDR2 YSLEER. The CDR3 region has the DNA TGCGCCAGCAGCCAAACCAGCGGAGGCACAGATACGCAGTATTTT. Translating it yields CASSQTSGGTDTQYF.

This clonotype was seen ten or more times. The chain carries TRBV28 and TRBJ2-6; a weak D match, TRBD1 (5 bases). The V gene's germline CDR1 is MDHEN and CDR2 SYDVKM. Trimming took 5 bases from V and 5 from J, leaving 10 bases between them. The CDR3 length is 14 residues. CDR3: CASSPPDRANVLTF. In DNA, the CDR3 is TGTGCCAGCAGTCCCCCGGACAGGGCCAACGTCCTGACTTTC.

This sequence joins TRBV27 and TRBJ2-7; D is undetermined. The germline V gene encodes CDR1 MNHEY and CDR2 SMNVEV (reference sequence). The CDR3 consists of 11 residues. Trimming removed 6 bases at V and 4 bases at J, with 7 bases between. The CDR3 reads CASRRDYEQYF. The CDR3 bases are TGTGCCAGCAGAAGAGATTACGAGCAGTACTTC.

A few counts support this clonotype. The chain has TRBV28 and TRBJ2-7; D unclear. CDR3 length equals 12 residues. The ends were cut back, 5 bases at V and 5 bases at J, with 10 bases in the middle. CDR1 is MDHEN and CDR2 is SYDVKM in the germline V gene. In nucleotides, the CDR3 is TGTGCCAGCAGTGTAGGCGCCGACGAGCAGTACTTC. This sequence encodes CASSVGADEQYF.

This clonotype appeared many times. The V call is TRBV6-5, the J call TRBJ1-4, with TRBD1 as a possible D gene (6 bases). Germline V gene sequence: CDR1 MNHEY, CDR2 SVGAGI. Trimming pared 5 bases from V and 7 bases from J, leaving 14 bases between. This CDR3 is 14 amino acids long. In DNA form, the CDR3 reads TGTGCCAGCAGTAAGGAGGGAGGGGGTGAAAAACTGTTTTTT. Protein: CASSKEGGGEKLFF.

About this clonotype itself: This may arise from a read error, as a much more abundant clone is one base away. The chain combines TRBV4-3 with TRBJ2-6; unclear D gene. Germline loops: CDR1 LGHNA, CDR2 YSLEER. The CDR3 totals 15 residues. The CDR3 sequence: CASSHMDGDPNVLIF. The CDR3 coding sequence is TGCGCCAGCAGCCACATGGATGGGGATCCTAACGTCCTGATTTTC.

This clonotype was counted ten times or more. The chain carries TRBV12-3 or TRBV12-4 and TRBJ2-3, with TRBD2 matching 11 bases. The trim removed 6 bases at V and 6 bases at J, leaving 8 bases unmatched. This CDR3 spans 15 amino acids. CDR3 protein: CASRGIAGGSDTQYF. The CDR3 bases are TGTGCCAGCAGAGGGATAGCGGGAGGGAGCGATACGCAGTATTTT.

This clonotype was seen only a few times. V usage is TRBV27 and J usage is TRBJ2-7; D call uncertain. V lost 6 bases and J 4 bases, leaving 10 bases between the germline ends. CDR1 MNHEY and CDR2 SMNVEV come from the germline V gene (reference sequence). CDR3 length equals 12 residues. CDR3 DNA: TGTGCCAGCAGCACTGGGTCATACGAGCAGTACTTC. Its protein is CASSTGSYEQYF.

The chain joins TRBV10-3 to TRBJ1-3, with D unclear. CDR3 size: 14 residues. V was pared by 7 bases and J by 0 bases, with 10 bases between. Germline assignment: CDR1 ENHRY and CDR2 SYGVKD. Here the CDR3 DNA reads TGTGCCATCACTCAGGAATCCTCTGGAAACACCATATATTTT. Protein product: CAITQESSGNTIYF.

CDR3 loop: CASTSLGSTDTQYF. The CDR3 coding sequence is TGTGCCAGCACCTCCCTGGGATCCACAGATACGCAGTATTTT. This chain links TRBV7-9 with TRBJ2-3; D not resolved. Trimming removed 7 bases from V and 2 bases from J, with 13 bases in between. Germline V gene data show CDR1 as SEHNR and CDR2 as FQNEAQ (reference sequence). The CDR3 covers 14 residues.

V and J are TRBV29-1 and TRBJ2-7; no clear D. V lost 6 bases and J 4 bases, leaving 16 bases between the germline ends. This CDR3 spans 13 amino acids. Germline V gene lookup returns CDR1 SQVTM and CDR2 ANQGSEA. The chain's CDR3 is CSVRRQLTYEQYF. CDR3 nucleotide sequence: TGCAGCGTCCGAAGACAACTTACATACGAGCAGTACTTC.

This clonotype has more than one count but fewer than ten. This chain uses TRBV20-1 with TRBJ1-5, with D perhaps matching TRBD1 (5 bases). The CDR3 loop spans 16 amino acids. Germline CDR1 and CDR2: DFQATT and SNEGSKA (reference sequence). Deletions cut 6 bases from V and 2 bases from J, with 20 bases between. The CDR3 region is CSARALGVLGNQPQHF. CDR3 sequence (DNA): TGCAGTGCGCGGGCCTTAGGGGTCCTAGGCAATCAGCCCCAGCATTTT.

This clonotype was seen only a few times. This rearrangement joins TRBV28 to TRBJ1-2; 9 positions match TRBD1. Germline values: CDR1 MDHEN, CDR2 SYDVKM. The V gene end was trimmed by 7 bases and the J gene end by 5 bases; junction bases not matched to a gene: 14. There are 16 residues in the CDR3. The CDR3 coding sequence is TGTGCCAGCACCTCCGGGGACAGGGCACAGGGTTATGGCTACACCTTC. It yields the protein CASTSGDRAQGYGYTF.

In its sample, this clonotype was seen a few times. This chain uses TRBV27 with TRBJ2-7; D is uncertain. V lost 3 bases and J 0 bases, leaving 6 bases between the germline ends. Germline V gives CDR1 MNHEY, CDR2 SMNVEV (reference sequence). This CDR3 comprises 13 residues. CDR3 amino acids: CASSFRISYEQYF. Written as DNA, the CDR3 is TGTGCCAGCAGTTTCCGGATCTCCTACGAGCAGTACTTC.

The chain carries TRBV12-3 or TRBV12-4 and TRBJ2-1, with no clear D. V lost 5 bases, J lost 0 bases, and 11 bases lay in between. The CDR3 spans 15 residues. CDR3 DNA: TGTGCCAGCAGTCCAATCTCAAGCTCCTACAATGAGCAGTTCTTC. Protein: CASSPISSSYNEQFF.

This clonotype came up a few times. The J gene is TRBJ2-2, the V gene TRBV12-5; D might be TRBD2 (6 bases). Germline-derived CDR1 and CDR2 are LGHNT and FRNRAP. This CDR3 has 15 residues. Trimming cost V 7 bases and J 4 bases, with 16 bases left between them. CDR3 loop: CASAKGLRGTGELFF. CDR3 sequence (DNA): TGTGCTAGTGCCAAGGGACTCCGGGGCACCGGGGAGCTGTTTTTT.

V gene TRBV29-1 combines with J gene TRBJ2-1; TRBD2 matches 12 bases. There are 13 residues in the CDR3. J lost 4 bases, V lost 7 bases, and 2 bases had no gene match. The germline CDR1 and CDR2 sequences are SQVTM and ANQGSEA. The DNA for the CDR3 is TGCAGCGGCGGACTAGCGGGGTACAATGAGCAGTTCTTC. It specifies CSGGLAGYNEQFF.

The rearrangement uses TRBV6-2 or TRBV6-3 and TRBJ1-5, with 9 bases lining up with TRBD1. Unmatched junction bases numbered 5, after V lost 7 bases and J lost 7 bases. CDR1 is MNHEY and CDR2 is SVGEGT in the germline V gene. The CDR3 contains 13 residues. Written as DNA, the CDR3 is TGTGCCAGCACTCGGGACAGGGAACAGCCCCAGCATTTT. The encoded protein is CASTRDREQPQHF.

This clonotype was detected only a few times. The rearrangement links TRBV18 to TRBJ1-4; D unclear. CDR1 is KGHSH, CDR2 LQKENI, per germline. Deletions cut 0 bases from V and 4 bases from J, with 9 bases between. The CDR3 spans 15 residues. The CDR3 DNA is TGTGCCAGCTCACCACCCGTCCTGAATAATGAAAAACTGTTTTTT. Amino acids: CASSPPVLNNEKLFF.

This clonotype was seen many times. CDR3 in amino acids: CSVEDADSNTGELFF. In DNA, the CDR3 is TGCAGCGTTGAGGACGCAGATTCGAACACCGGGGAGCTGTTTTTT. The chain combines TRBV29-1 with TRBJ2-2; D not certain. The CDR3 runs to 15 residues. Per the germline V gene, CDR1 is SQVTM and CDR2 is ANQGSEA. Deletions cut 3 bases from V and 0 bases from J, with 11 bases between.

The sample holds a few counts of this clonotype. The genes are TRBV4-2 and TRBJ2-3, with 11 bases that match TRBD2. The CDR3 covers 18 residues. Germline CDR1 is LGHNA and CDR2 is YNFKEQ. V lost 1 base and J lost 9; bases outside the gene matches: 15. DNA for the CDR3: TGTGCCAGCAGCCAAGTGGTAGCGGGAGGGCCTCAGGTCTTCACGCAGTATTTT. Encoded protein: CASSQVVAGGPQVFTQYF.

At least ten counts were recorded for this clonotype. The chain joins TRBV27 to TRBJ1-6; TRBD1 matches at 8 bases. V lost 2 bases, J lost 7 bases, and 4 bases stayed unmatched. The CDR3 spans 15 residues. CDR1 MNHEY and CDR2 SMNVEV come from the germline V gene (reference sequence). CDR3 DNA sequence: TGTGCCAGCAGTTTACAGGGGGCACGAAATTCACCCCTCCACTTT. Its translation is CASSLQGARNSPLHF.

The genes are TRBV14 and TRBJ2-3; D might be TRBD2 (6 bases). CDR1 and CDR2 from the germline V gene are SGHDN and FVKESK. Trimming pared 4 bases from V and 7 bases from J, leaving 9 bases between. The CDR3 runs 12 residues. DNA of the CDR3: TGTGCCAGCAGCCCCGGGACTTATACGCAGTATTTT. This sequence encodes CASSPGTYTQYF.

The chain is built from TRBV4-3 and TRBJ1-6; weak D call: TRBD1 (6 bases). This CDR3 contains 14 residues. In germline, CDR1 is LGHNA, CDR2 YSLEER. V was clipped by 1 base and J by 7 bases, with 8 bases between them. CDR3 nucleotides: TGCGCCAGCAGCCAAGCTAGGGGGAATTCACCCCTCCACTTT. Protein sequence: CASSQARGNSPLHF.

This clonotype has ten or more counts. The chain employs TRBV27 and TRBJ2-3; 9 bases are a match to TRBD2. CDR3 size: 16 residues. Germline CDR1 and CDR2: MNHEY and SMNVEV (reference sequence). The J segment lost 4 bases and the V segment lost 4 bases, leaving 9 bases of the junction unmatched. The chain's CDR3 is CASSYSGRIGSDTQYF. The CDR3 coding sequence is TGTGCCAGCAGTTATAGCGGGAGAATCGGGTCAGATACGCAGTATTTT.

The chain uses TRBV25-1 and TRBJ2-7; 9 bases map to TRBD1. The germline V gene encodes CDR1 MGHDK and CDR2 SYGVNS. The CDR3 loop spans 15 amino acids. With V trimmed by 6 bases and J by 3 bases, 9 bases remained unmatched. Here the CDR3 reads CASRRGTGTFYEQYF. For the CDR3, the DNA is TGTGCCAGCAGGCGGGGGACAGGGACATTCTACGAGCAGTACTTC.

Many counts were recorded for this clonotype. The chain couples TRBV29-1 to TRBJ2-3; D perhaps matches TRBD2 (6 bases). The germline gives CDR1 SQVTM, CDR2 ANQGSEA. CDR3 length: 12 amino acids. The V and J ends lost 4 bases and 1 base respectively, with 6 bases between them. The CDR3 is CSVGRGTDTQYF. The CDR3 bases are TGCAGCGTTGGGAGGGGCACAGATACGCAGTATTTT.

V usage is TRBV6-2 or TRBV6-3 and J usage is TRBJ2-7, with D unclear. V was cut by 5 bases and J by 0 bases, with 11 bases left in between. The CDR3 consists of 14 residues. Germline CDR1 reads MNHEY; CDR2 reads SVGEGT. For the CDR3, the DNA is TGTGCCAGCAGTGGGCCAGGTCTCTCCTACGAGCAGTACTTC. Translated: CASSGPGLSYEQYF.

The V call is TRBV11-2, the J call TRBJ2-2; D could derive from TRBD1 or TRBD2 (5 bases each). The CDR3 spans 16 residues. Germline V CDR1 and CDR2: SGHAT, FQNNGV. Trimming stripped 2 bases from V and 0 bases from J, with 10 bases between. CDR3 DNA: TGTGCCAGCAGCTTAACGTGGGACCCGAACACCGGGGAGCTGTTTTTT. It translates to CASSLTWDPNTGELFF.

This clonotype was seen repeatedly, ten times or more. J is TRBJ2-2 and V is TRBV20-1; D not certain. The CDR3 totals 13 residues. Germline loops: CDR1 DFQATT, CDR2 SNEGSKA (reference sequence). With 6 bases removed from V and 6 bases from J, the gap between germline ends came to 14 bases. The CDR3 reads CSAPWGYPGELFF. CDR3 DNA: TGCAGTGCCCCCTGGGGATATCCCGGGGAGCTGTTTTTT.